The rows below give T cell receptor beta chains drawn from one sample of a study of T-cell reconstitution after alpha-beta-depleted transplantation in children. TCRdb reprocessed the PCR reads via MiXCR and lists one record per CDR3 protein. This table has approximately 200,000 distinct CDR3 sequences, 14% to 15% appearing once. Sequenced here: PBMCs from the stem cell graft donor, sampled from the stem cell graft. These receptors originate from a human donor who donated a stem cell graft to a child with acute lymphoblastic leukemia. Each CDR3 is given with its conserved first and last residue. D genes are given only for firm matches. Part of the rows lack a size; the others show once, few, many or a class for expanded clones.

many	TRBV20-1	TRBJ2-1	TRBD2	TGCAGTGCTGGGAGGGTAGAATCCCACAATGAGCAGTTCTTC	CSAGRVESHNEQFF
many	TRBV27	TRBJ1-4	TRBD1	TGTGCCAGCAGTGGGGGACAGGGGCTTTGGGAAAAACTGTTTTTT	CASSGGQGLWEKLFF
many	TRBV7-8	TRBJ2-7	TRBD2	TGTGCCAGCAGCTTAGGGGGGGCTAGCGGGAGGGGAAAGCAGTACTTC	CASSLGGASGRGKQYF
many	TRBV6-5	TRBJ2-7	TRBD2	TGTGCCAGCAGCTCCGGGACTAGCGGGAGAACGTACGAGCAGTACTTC	CASSSGTSGRTYEQYF
-	TRBV29-1	TRBJ2-7	TRBD1	TGCAGCGCCCGGGACAGGGTTAACCACGAGCAGTACTTC	CSARDRVNHEQYF
medium-sized	TRBV5-1	TRBJ2-3	-	TGCGCCAGCAGCGTACAGGGAGAAGATACGCAGTATTTT	CASSVQGEDTQYF
many	TRBV15	TRBJ2-7	-	TGTGCCACCAGCAGAGATCGGAGCTCCTACGAGCAGTACTTC	CATSRDRSSYEQYF
-	TRBV20-1	TRBJ1-4	-	TGCAGTGCTAGAAAGGGAACAACTAATGAAAAACTGTTTTTT	CSARKGTTNEKLFF
-	TRBV29-1	TRBJ2-1	TRBD2	TGCAGCGTTGTCAGCGGGAAGAGCAATGAGCAGTTCTTC	CSVVSGKSNEQFF
many	TRBV7-9	TRBJ1-1	-	TGTGCCAGCAGCCGACACCGAAGGGGGAACACTGAAGCTTTCTTT	CASSRHRRGNTEAFF
many	TRBV12-3/TRBV12-4	TRBJ2-3	TRBD1	TGTGCCAGCCCCCCGGACAGGGGTGACACAGATACGCAGTATTTT	CASPPDRGDTDTQYF
-	TRBV12-3/TRBV12-4	TRBJ2-2	-	TGTGCCAGCAGGATCCAGGGCGGCGACACCGGGGAGCTGTTTTTT	CASRIQGGDTGELFF
many	TRBV5-1	TRBJ2-7	-	TGCGCCAGCAGCTTGGACGGGACCTCCTACGAGCAGTACTTC	CASSLDGTSYEQYF
many	TRBV28	TRBJ2-2	TRBD1	TGTGCCAGCAGTTTATGGCCCCTCCGGGACAGGGAGGGAACCGGGGAGCTGTTTTTT	CASSLWPLRDREGTGELFF
many	TRBV12-3/TRBV12-4	TRBJ2-5	-	TGTGCCAGCAGTTTGAAAGAGACCCAGTACTTC	CASSLKETQYF
-	TRBV11-2	TRBJ2-7	-	TGTGCCAGCAGCTTCCGGGAGAGTAGTTTCTACGAGCAGTACTTC	CASSFRESSFYEQYF
few	TRBV20-1	TRBJ2-6	-	TGCAGTGCTAGAGAAGGACGGAACTCTGGGGCCAACGTCCTGACTTTC	CSAREGRNSGANVLTF
many	TRBV12-3/TRBV12-4	TRBJ1-2	TRBD1	TGTGCCAGCAGTTTAGGGGACAGTTCCCATAGCTACACCTTC	CASSLGDSSHSYTF
many	TRBV6-1	TRBJ2-3	-	TGTGCCAGCAGAACCTTCGGCACAGATACGCAGTATTTT	CASRTFGTDTQYF
many	TRBV5-5	TRBJ2-3	-	TGTGCCAGCAGCTTGCTCCCCGGGGAGGATACGCAGTATTTT	CASSLLPGEDTQYF
-	TRBV7-2	TRBJ1-2	-	TGTGCCAGCAGCTTAGATCAGGGAAGTAACTATGGCTACACCTTC	CASSLDQGSNYGYTF
-	TRBV6-1	TRBJ1-5	TRBD1	TGTGCCAGCAGTGAACCGGCGGACAGGCGGTATCAGCCCCAGCATTTT	CASSEPADRRYQPQHF
few	TRBV11-2	TRBJ2-1	TRBD2	TGTGCCAGCAGCTTCGTGCACGGGAGGGGGACCTACAATGAGCAGTTCTTC	CASSFVHGRGTYNEQFF
-	TRBV11-2	TRBJ2-5	-	TGTGCCAGCAGCCCACTCTGGACACGAGAGACCCAGTACTTC	CASSPLWTRETQYF
-	TRBV10-3	TRBJ2-3	-	TGTGCCATCAACCTAGACCTAGCCGCGGATACGCAGTATTTT	CAINLDLAADTQYF
many	TRBV11-2	TRBJ2-1	-	TGTGCCAGCAGCGTCGATACTAGCAGCTACTCCTACAATGAGCAGTTCTTC	CASSVDTSSYSYNEQFF
many	TRBV7-6	TRBJ2-7	-	TGTGCCAGCAGCTTAGGAAGGGCCTACGAGCAGTACTTC	CASSLGRAYEQYF
-	TRBV4-2	TRBJ2-2	-	TGTGCCAGCAGCCCCCTAGTGGGAGGGGGCGACACCGGGGAGCTGTTTTTT	CASSPLVGGGDTGELFF